This TCR beta chain was observed in a study of cytomegalovirus exposure and HLA in healthy donors. The PCR employed 60 Vbeta primers together with 13 Jbeta primers. The protocol was immunoSEQ multiplex PCR, while the TCRdb copy is restricted to in-frame clones and leaves out a portion. The sample contains 80,000 to 100,000 clones, 81% of which appear only once. In regard to this clone: Its antigen is undetermined.

Germline V CDR1 and CDR2: MGHRA, YSYEKL. The V segment lost 1 base and the J segment 0 bases; nucleotides outside the gene matches: 8. This CDR3 is 18 amino acids long. General study findings and limits: Apparent HLA restriction characterized most CMV-associated TCR beta chains in a later analysis. A missense DCLRE1C variant was associated with V- and J-gene trimming of TCR beta chains in a later analysis, and an independent cohort replicated the association.

The source is a man aged 35 to 55 in good health and CMV-seropositive. The specimen was PBMCs. The gene calls are TRBV4-1 and TRBJ2-3; 9 nucleotides agree with TRBD2. In DNA, the CDR3 is TGCGCCAGCAGCCAAGGGGCGGGGGGGATTTTTAGCACAGATACGCAGTATTTT. Amino acid sequence: CASSQGAGGIFSTDTQYF.